The 20 T cell receptor beta chains below all came from one sample that was sequenced in a study of blood T cells in healthy people across ages. A second PCR of roughly 7 to 11 cycles used a sample-barcoded 5' primer and a J-beta primer mix. From the 5' RACE reads, TCRdb called clonotypes with MiXCR, one entry per CDR3 protein. The sample has 1.5 million to 2 million distinct CDR3 sequences, around 36% seen once. The specimen sequenced was blood. Receptors were obtained from a woman aged 30 to 39 in good health.

This chain joins TRBV29-1 and TRBJ2-4; 7 positions agree with TRBD1. This CDR3 has 11 amino acids. The germline V gene has CDR1 SQVTM and CDR2 ANQGSEA. J was trimmed by 8 bases and V by 6 bases; bases with no gene match: 4. The DNA of the CDR3 is TGCAGCGTCCCCCAGGGGGACATTCAGTACTTC. The encoded protein is CSVPQGDIQYF.

This clonotype occurred a few times. The chain is built from TRBV5-1 and TRBJ2-1; 8 nucleotides line up with TRBD1. J lost 0 bases, V lost 8 bases, and 4 bases had no gene match. Germline V gene sequence: CDR1 SGHRS, CDR2 YFSETQ. The CDR3 is made up of 14 amino acids. CDR3 nucleotide sequence: TGCGCCAGTGAGACAGGGGACTCCTACAATGAGCAGTTCTTC. Protein sequence: CASETGDSYNEQFF. Based on the CDR3 plus reference TRBV5-1 and TRBJ2-1, the full variable domain is KAGVTQTPRYLIKTRGQQVTLSCSPISGHRSVSWYQQTPGQGLQFLFEYFSETQRNKGNFPGRFSGRQFSNSRSEMNVSTLELGDSALYLCASETGDSYNEQFFGPGTRLTVL.

This clonotype was counted at least ten times. The V gene is TRBV12-3 or TRBV12-4, the J gene TRBJ2-3; 7 bases are shared with TRBD1. This CDR3 comprises 16 residues. With V trimmed by 5 bases and J by 5 bases, 13 bases remained unmatched. CDR3 sequence (DNA): TGTGCCAGCAGTAATAAACCGGGACAGAGCGAAGATACGCAGTATTTT. Residues: CASSNKPGQSEDTQYF.

This clonotype was counted only a few times. V is TRBV7-9 and J is TRBJ1-5, with unresolved D. The CDR3 runs 14 residues. Germline V gene sequence: CDR1 SEHNR, CDR2 FQNEAQ (reference sequence). Trimming shortened V by 6 bases and J by 7 bases, and 16 bases separated the two germline ends. Written as DNA, the CDR3 is TGTGCCAGCAGTCACACGGGCTCTAGCCAGCCCCAGCATTTT. Amino acids: CASSHTGSSQPQHF.

The chain couples TRBV5-1 to TRBJ2-3; D may be TRBD2 (5 bases). The CDR3 length is 16 residues. Germline V gene lookup returns CDR1 SGHRS and CDR2 YFSETQ. The V end lost 0 bases, the J end lost 5 bases, and 16 bases lay between the germline ends. The CDR3 DNA follows: TGCGCCAGCAGCTTGGAATCCAGGAGGAGTAGAGATACGCAGTATTTT. Encoded protein: CASSLESRRSRDTQYF.

The V gene is TRBV3-1, the J gene TRBJ2-3, with TRBD2 matching 10 bases. Per the germline V gene, CDR1 is LGHDT and CDR2 is YNNKEL (reference sequence). The J segment lost 2 bases and the V segment lost 2 bases, leaving 7 bases of the junction unmatched. The CDR3 contains 17 residues. This chain's CDR3 is CASSQWGAGGSTDTQYF. The CDR3, as DNA: TGTGCCAGCAGCCAATGGGGAGCGGGGGGGTCCACAGATACGCAGTATTTT.

Only a few counts were recorded for this clonotype. The chain combines TRBV9 with TRBJ2-5; D is possibly TRBD2 (6 bases). Trimming took off 3 bases at V and 0 bases at J, with 9 bases between the two ends. The V gene's germline CDR1 is SGDLS and CDR2 YYNGEE. The CDR3 spans 14 residues. The CDR3 sequence is CASSDGGYQETQYF. CDR3 DNA: TGTGCCAGCAGCGACGGAGGGTACCAAGAGACCCAGTACTTC.

This clonotype was seen at least ten times. The V and J genes are TRBV7-9 and TRBJ2-7; D may be TRBD1 or TRBD2 (5 bases each). The V gene's germline CDR1 is SEHNR and CDR2 FQNEAQ (reference sequence). The V gene lost 11 bases and the J gene lost 2 bases, with 16 bases spanning the gap. The CDR3 has 13 residues. The CDR3 bases are TGTGCCTCACGTCTGGGGACGGCCTACGAGCAGTACTTC. This translates into CASRLGTAYEQYF.

This chain uses TRBV15 with TRBJ2-1; possibly TRBD2 for D (6 bases). Germline-derived CDR1 and CDR2 are LNHNV and YYDKDF (reference sequence). CDR3 length: 16 amino acids. V lost 3 bases and J lost 2, with 14 bases in between. CDR3 nucleotides: TGTGCCACCAGCAGCGATCTAGCGAACCCCTACAATGAGCAGTTCTTC. Its translation: CATSSDLANPYNEQFF.

This clonotype was found a few times. The chain is built from TRBV5-1 and TRBJ2-3; 7 bases line up with TRBD2. Germline V CDR1 and CDR2: SGHRS, YFSETQ. V was pared by 2 bases and J by 4 bases, with 7 bases of the junction left unmatched. The CDR3 is 15 amino acids. Here the CDR3 reads CASSFDGRSADTQYF. The CDR3 bases are TGCGCCAGCAGCTTTGACGGGAGGAGCGCAGATACGCAGTATTTT.

The rearrangement links TRBV12-3 or TRBV12-4 to TRBJ2-2; 7 bases fit TRBD1. This CDR3 is 13 amino acids long. The V segment lost 5 bases and the J segment 6 bases; nucleotides outside the gene matches: 3. The CDR3 DNA follows: TGTGCCAGCAGTGGGACAGTGGCCGGGGAGCTGTTTTTT. This translates into CASSGTVAGELFF.

This rearrangement joins TRBV4-1 to TRBJ1-1; D is undetermined. Trimming cost V 2 bases and J 4 bases, with 5 bases left between them. The CDR3 is made up of 12 amino acids. The germline V gene has CDR1 MGHRA and CDR2 YSYEKL. The CDR3 is CASSQSSTEAFF. The CDR3 nucleotides read TGCGCCAGCAGCCAATCAAGCACTGAAGCTTTCTTT.

The CDR3, as DNA: TGTGCCAGCTCACCTTGGGGTACGGCTTCAAACAATGAGCAGTTCTTC. Translated: CASSPWGTASNNEQFF. The genes are TRBV18 and TRBJ2-1, with unresolved D. The CDR3 consists of 16 residues. Germline V lookup: CDR1 KGHSH, CDR2 LQKENI. V gave up 3 bases and J gave up 5 bases, with 17 bases separating them.

This clonotype has just a few counts. V usage is TRBV10-3 and J usage is TRBJ2-1; TRBD2 matches at 9 bases. The V gene end was trimmed by 0 bases and the J gene end by 7 bases; junction bases not matched to a gene: 7. Looked up from germline, CDR1 is ENHRY and CDR2 is SYGVKD. This CDR3 spans 16 amino acids. CDR3: CAISESAGGLLNEQFF. The CDR3 nucleotides are TGTGCCATCAGTGAGTCGGCGGGGGGGTTATTGAATGAGCAGTTCTTC.

About this clonotype itself: This likely comes from a read error, as the CDR3 has no conserved phenylalanine or tryptophan at its end. This rearrangement joins TRBV20-1 to TRBJ1-2; 8 bases match TRBD1. CDR3 size: 12 residues. Germline CDR1 DFQATT, CDR2 SNEGSKA (reference sequence). V trimming: 7 bases; J trimming: 7 bases; junction bases outside the gene matches: 8. Here the CDR3 DNA reads TGCAGTGGCACGACAGGGGCGGCTGGCTACACCCTC. This codes for CSGTTGAAGYTL.

This clonotype has only a few counts. The chain combines TRBV24-1 with TRBJ2-1; D is ambiguous. Germline V gene sequence: CDR1 KGHDR, CDR2 SFDVKD. The CDR3 has 16 residues. Trimming shortened V by 0 bases and J by 6 bases, and 14 bases separated the two germline ends. CDR3 sequence: CATSDLGRSEINEQFF. CDR3 coding DNA: TGTGCCACCAGTGATTTGGGCAGGTCCGAGATCAATGAGCAGTTCTTC.

This clonotype was detected only a few times. The chain has TRBV20-1 and TRBJ2-7; D may be TRBD2 (5 bases). The germline V gene has CDR1 DFQATT and CDR2 SNEGSKA (reference sequence). This CDR3 has 13 amino acids. The V and J ends lost 6 bases and 2 bases respectively, with 14 bases between them. The CDR3 DNA follows: TGCAGTGCCAGTACTAGAGATGCCTACGAGCAGTACTTC. It yields the protein CSASTRDAYEQYF.

This clonotype was seen a handful of times. The genes are TRBV5-1 and TRBJ1-2, with 8 nucleotides matching TRBD1. Germline V gives CDR1 SGHRS, CDR2 YFSETQ. This CDR3 contains 13 residues. Trimming removed 4 bases from V and 8 bases from J; junction bases left unmatched: 7. CDR3 sequence reads: CASSIQGAGGYTF. The CDR3 DNA reads as TGCGCCAGCAGCATCCAGGGGGCAGGGGGCTACACCTTC.

This clonotype came up once. An end of the junction does not agree with germline; a read error may underlie this. The chain couples TRBV16 to TRBJ2-7; D may match TRBD1 or TRBD2 (5 bases each). The germline V gene encodes CDR1 KGHSY and CDR2 FQNENV. CDR3 length: 14 residues. The DNA for the CDR3 is TGTGCCAGCAGCCGCCTGGGGCTGAGGGTCGACCAGTATTTC. This encodes CASSRLGLRVDQYF.

Of note for this clonotype: A read error may produce the germline difference seen at one junction end. The V and J genes are TRBV30 and TRBJ2-3; maybe TRBD1 (6 bases). The CDR3 is 13 residues long. Looked up from germline, CDR1 is GTSNPN and CDR2 is SVGIG (reference sequence). The CDR3 loop reads CAWSTGMTDTRYF. DNA of the CDR3: TGTGCCTGGAGTACAGGGATGACAGATACGCGGTATTTT.